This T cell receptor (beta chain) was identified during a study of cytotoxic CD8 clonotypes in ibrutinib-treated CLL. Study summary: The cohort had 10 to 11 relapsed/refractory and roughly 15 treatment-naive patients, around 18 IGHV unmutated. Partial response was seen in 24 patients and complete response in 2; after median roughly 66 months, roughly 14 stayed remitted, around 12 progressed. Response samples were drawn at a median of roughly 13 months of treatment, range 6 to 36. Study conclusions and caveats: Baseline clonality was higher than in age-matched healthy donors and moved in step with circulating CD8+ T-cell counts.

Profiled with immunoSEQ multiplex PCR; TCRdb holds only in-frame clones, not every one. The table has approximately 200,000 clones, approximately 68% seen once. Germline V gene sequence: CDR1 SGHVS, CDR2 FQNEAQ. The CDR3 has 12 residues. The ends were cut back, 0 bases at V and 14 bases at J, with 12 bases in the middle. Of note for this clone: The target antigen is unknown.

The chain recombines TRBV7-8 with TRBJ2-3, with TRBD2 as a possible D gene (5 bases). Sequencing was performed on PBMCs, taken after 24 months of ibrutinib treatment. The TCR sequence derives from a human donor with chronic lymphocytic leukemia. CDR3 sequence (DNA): TGTGCCAGCAGCTTAGCGACTACTGGTTCGTATTTT. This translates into CASSLATTGSYF.